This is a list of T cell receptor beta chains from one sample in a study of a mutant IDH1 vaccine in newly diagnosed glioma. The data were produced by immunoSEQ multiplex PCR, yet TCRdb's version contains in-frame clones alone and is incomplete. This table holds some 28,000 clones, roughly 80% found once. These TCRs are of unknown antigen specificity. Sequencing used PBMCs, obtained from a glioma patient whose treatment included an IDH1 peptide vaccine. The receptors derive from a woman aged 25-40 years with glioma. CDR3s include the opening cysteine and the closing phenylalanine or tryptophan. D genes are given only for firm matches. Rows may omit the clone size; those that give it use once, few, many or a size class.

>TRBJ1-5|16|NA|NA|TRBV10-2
TGCGCCAGCAGTGAGACACGCCGGTCGCGCAATCAGCCCCAGCATTTT
CASSETRRSRNQPQHF
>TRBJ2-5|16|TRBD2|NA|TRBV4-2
TGTGCCAGCAGCCAAGAAGGCGGGGGGGCCAGGGAGACCCAGTACTTC
CASSQEGGGARETQYF
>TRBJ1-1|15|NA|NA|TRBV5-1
TGCGCCAGCAGCTTGTCCACAGCTGAGAACACTGAAGCTTTCTTT
CASSLSTAENTEAFF
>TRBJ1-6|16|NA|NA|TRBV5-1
TGCGCCAGCAGCTTGGTCTTGGGGGCTGATAATTCACCCCTCCACTTT
CASSLVLGADNSPLHF
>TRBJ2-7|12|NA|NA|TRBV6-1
TGTGCCAGCAGTGAGCCAGCCTACGAGCAGTACTTC
CASSEPAYEQYF
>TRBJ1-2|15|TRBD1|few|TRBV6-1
TGTGCCAGCAGTGTCGGAGCAGGGGGAAAGAATGGCTACACCTTC
CASSVGAGGKNGYTF
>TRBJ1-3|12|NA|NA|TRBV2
TGTGCCTCGAGGGCCTCTGGAAACACCATATATTTT
CASRASGNTIYF
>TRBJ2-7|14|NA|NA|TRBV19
TGTGCCAGTAGTACCGATCGGGACGGTCACGAGCAGTACTTC
CASSTDRDGHEQYF
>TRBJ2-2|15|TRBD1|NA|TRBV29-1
TGCAGCGTTGAAGCTCGGACAGGGAACACCGGGGAGCTGTTTTTT
CSVEARTGNTGELFF
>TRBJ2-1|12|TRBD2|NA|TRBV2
TGTGCCATCATGGCGGGAGAGGATGAGCAGTTCTTC
CAIMAGEDEQFF
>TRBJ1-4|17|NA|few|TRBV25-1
TGTGCCAGCAGTGAATACCGGACGAAGGACAAGAATGAAAAACTGTTTTTT
CASSEYRTKDKNEKLFF
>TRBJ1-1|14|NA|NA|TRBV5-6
TGTGCCAGCATCTTACTCGGACGGAACACTGAAGCTTTCTTT
CASILLGRNTEAFF
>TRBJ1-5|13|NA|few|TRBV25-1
TGTGCCAGCAGTGACGGGGGCAATCAGCCCCAGCATTTT
CASSDGGNQPQHF
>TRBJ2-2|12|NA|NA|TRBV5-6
TGTGCCAGCAGCCTAAACACCGGGGAGCTGTTTTTT
CASSLNTGELFF
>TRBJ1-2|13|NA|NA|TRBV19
TGTGCCACCCAGGGCGGGGGAGTCTATGGCTACACCTTC
CATQGGGVYGYTF
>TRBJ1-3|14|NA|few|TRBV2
TGTGCCAGCAGAGCAACTGACTCTGGAAACACCATATATTTT
CASRATDSGNTIYF
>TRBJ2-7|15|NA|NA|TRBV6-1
TGTGCCAGCAGTGAAGAGGCGGGCCACTCCTACGAGCAGTACTTC
CASSEEAGHSYEQYF
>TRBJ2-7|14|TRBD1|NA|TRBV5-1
TGCGCCAGCAGCTACTACGGACAGGGCGCCGAGCAGTACTTC
CASSYYGQGAEQYF
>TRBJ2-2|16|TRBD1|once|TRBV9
TGTGCCAGCAGCACCGACAGGGCAACGAACACCGGGGAGCTGTTTTTT
CASSTDRATNTGELFF
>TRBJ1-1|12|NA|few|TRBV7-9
TGTGCCAGCAGCTTAGGGGCGACTGAAGCTTTCTTT
CASSLGATEAFF
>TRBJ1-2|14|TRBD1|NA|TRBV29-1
TGCAGCGTTGAGTCGACAGGGAAATTCTATGGCTACACCTTC
CSVESTGKFYGYTF
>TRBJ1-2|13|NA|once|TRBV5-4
TGTGCCAGTTTTAGGGACACTAACTATGGCTACACCTTC
CASFRDTNYGYTF
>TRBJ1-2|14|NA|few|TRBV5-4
TGTGCCAGCAGCTTGGCTCAGTGGGAGAATGGCTACACCTTC
CASSLAQWENGYTF
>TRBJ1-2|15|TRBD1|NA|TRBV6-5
TGTGCCAGCAGTTACGAGGGACAGGGAACGGCCGGCTACACCTTC
CASSYEGQGTAGYTF
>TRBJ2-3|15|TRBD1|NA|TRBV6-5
TGTGCCAGCAGTTACGGAGACAGGGCTTCAGATACGCAGTATTTT
CASSYGDRASDTQYF
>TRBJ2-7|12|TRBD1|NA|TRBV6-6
TGTGCCAGTCGGACAGGGGGATACGAGCAGTACTTC
CASRTGGYEQYF
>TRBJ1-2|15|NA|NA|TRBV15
TGTGCCACCAGCAGGATGGACAGCGATAACTATGGCTACACCTTC
CATSRMDSDNYGYTF
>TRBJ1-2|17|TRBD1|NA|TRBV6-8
TGTGCCAGCAACCGACAGGGGGCGATGCTAAGGGACTATGGCTACACCTTC
CASNRQGAMLRDYGYTF
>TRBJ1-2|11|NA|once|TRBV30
TGTGCCTGGAATCGAGTTCTCGAGTACACCTTC
CAWNRVLEYTF
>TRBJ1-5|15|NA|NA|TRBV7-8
TGTGCCAGCAGCTTAGTTACAGGGAAGGATCAGCCCCAGCATTTT
CASSLVTGKDQPQHF
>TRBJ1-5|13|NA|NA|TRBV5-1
TGCGCCAGCAGCTGGGACGTCAATCAGCCCCAGCATTTT
CASSWDVNQPQHF
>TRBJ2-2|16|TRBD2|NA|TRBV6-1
TGTGCCAGCAGTGGGGGACTAGCGGGGGGTACCGGGGAGCTGTTTTTT
CASSGGLAGGTGELFF
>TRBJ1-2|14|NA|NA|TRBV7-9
TGTGCCAGCAGCTTAACGGGCACCAACTATGGCTACACCTTC
CASSLTGTNYGYTF
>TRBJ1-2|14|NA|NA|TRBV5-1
TGCGCCAGCAGCCGGACAGACCCTAACTATGGCTACACCTTC
CASSRTDPNYGYTF
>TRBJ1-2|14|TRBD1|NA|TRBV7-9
TGTGCCAGCAGCCCGGGACAGGGTAACTATGGCTACACCTTC
CASSPGQGNYGYTF
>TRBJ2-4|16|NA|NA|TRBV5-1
TGCGCCAGCAGCTTGTGGGACACCTCAGGCGAAAACATTCAGTACTTC
CASSLWDTSGENIQYF
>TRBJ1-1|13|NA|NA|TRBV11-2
TGTGCCAGCAGCCCTACCCCGATGACTGAAGCTTTCTTT
CASSPTPMTEAFF
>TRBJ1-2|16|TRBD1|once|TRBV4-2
TGTGCCAGCAGCCAAGAAGGAAGGGGACAGGGATCAGGCTACACCTTC
CASSQEGRGQGSGYTF
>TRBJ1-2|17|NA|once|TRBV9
TGTGCCAGCAGCGTAGAGAGGGCCTGGTGGTGGTTGTATGGCTACACCTTC
CASSVERAWWWLYGYTF
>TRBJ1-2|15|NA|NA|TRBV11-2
TGTGCCAGCAGCTTAGATCGAGTAAGGACCCATGGCTACACCTTC
CASSLDRVRTHGYTF
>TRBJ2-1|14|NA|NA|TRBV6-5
TGTGCCAGCAGTCTCCAGGGGGGCTACAATGAGCAGTTCTTC
CASSLQGGYNEQFF
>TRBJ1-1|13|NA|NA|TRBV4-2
TGTGCCAGCAGCCGGCAGGGAACCACTGAAGCTTTCTTT
CASSRQGTTEAFF